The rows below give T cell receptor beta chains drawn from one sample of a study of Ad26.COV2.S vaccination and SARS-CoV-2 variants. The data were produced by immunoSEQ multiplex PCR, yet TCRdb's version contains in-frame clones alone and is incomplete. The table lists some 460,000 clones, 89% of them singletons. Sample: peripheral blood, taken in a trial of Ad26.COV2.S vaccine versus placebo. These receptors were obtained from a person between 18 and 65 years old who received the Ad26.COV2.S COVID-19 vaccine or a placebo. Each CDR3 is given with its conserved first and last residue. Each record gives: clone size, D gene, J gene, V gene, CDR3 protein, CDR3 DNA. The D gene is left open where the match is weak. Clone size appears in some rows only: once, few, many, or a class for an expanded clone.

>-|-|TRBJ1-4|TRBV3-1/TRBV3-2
CASSQGALGEKLFF
TGTGCCAGCAGCCAAGGGGCTCTTGGTGAAAAACTGTTTTTT
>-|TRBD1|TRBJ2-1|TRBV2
CASSAHPGQGSSSYNEQFF
TGTGCCAGCAGCGCCCATCCGGGACAGGGGTCGAGCTCCTACAATGAGCAGTTCTTC
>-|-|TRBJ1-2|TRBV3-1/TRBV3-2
CASSQDPGTLLHYTF
TGTGCCAGCAGCCAAGATCCAGGGACTTTACTACACTACACCTTC
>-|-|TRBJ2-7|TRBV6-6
CASSYSRDYEQYF
TGTGCCAGCAGTTACTCGAGGGACTACGAGCAGTACTTC
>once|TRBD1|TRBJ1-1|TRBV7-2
CASSLGDRGRGWNTEAFF
TGTGCCAGCAGCTTGGGGGACAGGGGGCGAGGGTGGAACACTGAAGCTTTCTTT
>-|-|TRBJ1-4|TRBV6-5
CASSYSPTAKNEKLFF
TGTGCCAGCAGTTACTCTCCGACAGCTAAAAATGAAAAACTGTTTTTT
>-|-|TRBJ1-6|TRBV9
CASSVGGAFNSPLHF
TGTGCCAGCAGCGTAGGCGGGGCATTCAATTCACCCCTCCACTTT
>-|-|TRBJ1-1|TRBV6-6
CASRPRVNTEAFF
TGTGCCAGCAGGCCCAGGGTAAACACTGAAGCTTTCTTT
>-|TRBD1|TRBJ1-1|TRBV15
CATSRAGTGDGFTEAFF
TGTGCCACCAGCAGGGCGGGGACAGGGGATGGGTTCACTGAAGCTTTCTTT
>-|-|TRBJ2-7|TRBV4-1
CASSQEATGSGEQYF
TGCGCCAGCAGCCAAGAGGCGACAGGTTCGGGGGAGCAGTACTTC
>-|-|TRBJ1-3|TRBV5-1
CASSLASGNTIYF
TGCGCCAGCAGCTTGGCTTCGGGTAACACCATATATTTT
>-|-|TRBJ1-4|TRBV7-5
CARSLVKKGNEKLFF
TGTGCCAGAAGCTTAGTAAAGAAGGGTAATGAAAAACTGTTTTTT
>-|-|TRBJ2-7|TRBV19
CASSTRADGGYEQYF
TGTGCCAGTAGTACCCGGGCGGACGGAGGCTACGAGCAGTACTTC
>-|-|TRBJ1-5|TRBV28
CASSLAGLSQPQHF
TGTGCCAGCAGTTTGGCAGGGTTGAGTCAGCCCCAGCATTTT
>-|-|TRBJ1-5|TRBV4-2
CASSQDWAGPQPQHF
TGTGCCAGCAGCCAAGATTGGGCAGGGCCTCAGCCCCAGCATTTT
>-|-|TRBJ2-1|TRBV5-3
CARGRGVYEQFF
TGTGCCAGAGGAAGGGGGGTTTATGAGCAGTTCTTC
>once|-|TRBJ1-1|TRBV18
CASSPGMGLYTEAFF
TGTGCCAGCTCACCAGGCATGGGCTTGTATACTGAAGCTTTCTTT
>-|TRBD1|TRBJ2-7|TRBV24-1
CATSDQRTGSYEQYF
TGTGCCACCAGTGATCAGAGGACAGGCTCCTACGAGCAGTACTTC
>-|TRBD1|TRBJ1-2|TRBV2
CASSVQGGYGYTF
TGTGCCAGCAGCGTACAGGGGGGGTATGGCTACACCTTC
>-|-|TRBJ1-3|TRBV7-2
CASSLALGNTIYF
TGTGCCAGCAGCTTAGCTCTCGGAAACACCATATATTTT
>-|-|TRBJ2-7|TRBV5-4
CASSSRTESPYEQYF
TGTGCCAGCAGCTCAAGGACAGAGAGCCCCTACGAGCAGTACTTC
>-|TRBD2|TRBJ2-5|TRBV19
CASSRPKKTSGGMETQYF
TGTGCCAGTAGTAGACCAAAGAAAACTAGCGGGGGGATGGAGACCCAGTACTTC
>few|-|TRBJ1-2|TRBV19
CASSIDRTAPRYGYTF
TGTGCCAGTAGTATAGATCGGACAGCCCCTCGTTATGGCTACACCTTC
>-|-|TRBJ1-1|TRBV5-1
CASSWVGDVSTEAFF
TGCGCCAGCAGCTGGGTGGGGGACGTGAGCACTGAAGCTTTCTTT
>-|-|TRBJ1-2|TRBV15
CATSRGGDSTYGYTF
TGTGCCACCAGCAGAGGCGGGGACTCCACCTATGGCTACACCTTC
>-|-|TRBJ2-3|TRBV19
CASSTRQGGELDTQYF
TGTGCCAGTAGTACACGTCAGGGGGGTGAATTAGATACGCAGTATTTT
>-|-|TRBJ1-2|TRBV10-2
CASRPTGPNYGYTF
TGCGCCAGCAGACCGACAGGACCTAACTATGGCTACACCTTC
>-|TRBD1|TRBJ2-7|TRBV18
CASSPQQGDTYEQYF
TGTGCCAGCTCACCGCAGCAGGGGGACACCTACGAGCAGTACTTC
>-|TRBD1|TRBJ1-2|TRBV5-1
CASSLGGTASYGYTF
TGCGCCAGCAGCTTGGGAGGGACAGCGTCCTATGGCTACACCTTC
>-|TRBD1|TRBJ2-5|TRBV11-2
CASSVDRGPEETQYF
TGTGCCAGCAGCGTAGACAGGGGGCCTGAGGAGACCCAGTACTTC
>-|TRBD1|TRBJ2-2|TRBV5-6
CASSRDRFAGELFF
TGTGCCAGCAGCCGGGACAGGTTCGCCGGGGAGCTGTTTTTT
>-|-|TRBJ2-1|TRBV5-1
CASSSGLTLHEQFF
TGCGCCAGCAGCTCCGGACTAACGCTGCATGAGCAGTTCTTC
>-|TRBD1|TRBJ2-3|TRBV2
CASRGQGPSVRGTDTQYF
TGTGCCAGCAGGGGACAGGGACCATCGGTCAGGGGCACAGATACGCAGTATTTT
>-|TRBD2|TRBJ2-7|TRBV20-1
CSASLRGSSYEQYF
TGCAGTGCTAGTTTGCGGGGGTCCTCCTACGAGCAGTACTTC
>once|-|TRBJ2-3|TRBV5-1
CASSFGDSTDTQYF
TGCGCCAGCAGCTTCGGCGACTCCACAGATACGCAGTATTTT
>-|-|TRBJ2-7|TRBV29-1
CSVVSSLGSYEQYF
TGCAGCGTTGTGTCCAGTTTAGGTTCCTACGAGCAGTACTTC
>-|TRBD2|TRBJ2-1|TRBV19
CASSFGLAGALYNEQFF
TGTGCCAGTAGTTTCGGACTAGCGGGAGCCCTCTACAATGAGCAGTTCTTC
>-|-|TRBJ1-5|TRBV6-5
CAMAHTGLGQPQHF
TGTGCCATGGCCCATACGGGATTGGGTCAGCCCCAGCATTTT
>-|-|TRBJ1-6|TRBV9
CASGGGRGSPLHF
TGTGCCAGTGGGGGGGGCCGAGGTTCACCCCTCCACTTT
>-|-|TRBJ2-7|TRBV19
CASSIQGGYEQYF
TGTGCCAGTAGTATTCAGGGCGGCTACGAGCAGTACTTC
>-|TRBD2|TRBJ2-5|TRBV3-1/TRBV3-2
CASSQDLPGGAETQYF
TGTGCCAGCAGCCAAGATCTACCGGGAGGGGCAGAGACCCAGTACTTC
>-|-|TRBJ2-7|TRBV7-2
CASSLDGGGVTYEQYF
TGTGCCAGCAGCTTAGATGGAGGGGGAGTCACCTACGAGCAGTACTTC
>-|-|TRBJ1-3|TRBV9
CASSQMGSGNTIYF
TGTGCCAGCAGCCAAATGGGTTCTGGAAACACCATATATTTT
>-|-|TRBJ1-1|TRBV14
CASSPPGTEAFF
TGTGCCAGCAGCCCCCCCGGCACTGAAGCTTTCTTT
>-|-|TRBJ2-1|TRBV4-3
CASSQAERPNEQFF
TGCGCCAGCAGCCAAGCGGAGAGACCCAATGAGCAGTTCTTC
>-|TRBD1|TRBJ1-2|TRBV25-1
CASSESGTGELRGGYTF
TGTGCCAGCAGTGAATCTGGGACAGGGGAATTGAGAGGTGGCTACACCTTC
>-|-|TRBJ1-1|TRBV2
CASSSALNTEAFF
TGTGCCAGCAGTTCGGCGCTGAACACTGAAGCTTTCTTT
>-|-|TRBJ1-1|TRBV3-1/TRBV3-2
CASSQVTENTEAFF
TGTGCCAGCAGCCAAGTGACAGAGAACACTGAAGCTTTCTTT
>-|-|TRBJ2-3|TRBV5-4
CASNRGRVSDTQYF
TGTGCCAGCAATCGGGGGCGGGTCTCAGATACGCAGTATTTT
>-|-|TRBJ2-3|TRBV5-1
CASSFSTSTDTQYF
TGCGCCAGCAGTTTTTCGACTAGCACAGATACGCAGTATTTT
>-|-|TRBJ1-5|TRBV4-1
CASSLGTGLAQHF
TGCGCCAGCAGCCTGGGGACGGGTTTAGCCCAGCATTTT
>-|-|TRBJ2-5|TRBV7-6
CASSKAVKGETQYF
TGTGCCAGCAGCAAAGCGGTCAAGGGGGAGACCCAGTACTTC
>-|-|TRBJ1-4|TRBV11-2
CASSSVTSGPWGMRKLFF
TGTGCCAGCAGTTCAGTAACCAGTGGTCCTTGGGGAATGCGGAAACTGTTTTTT
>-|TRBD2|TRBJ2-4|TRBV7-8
CASSLVNNGLAEENF
TGTGCCAGCAGCTTAGTGAACAACGGACTAGCGGAGGAGAACTTC
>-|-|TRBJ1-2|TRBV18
CASSLARGLDGYTF
TGTGCCAGCTCACTGGCGCGGGGCTTAGATGGCTACACCTTC